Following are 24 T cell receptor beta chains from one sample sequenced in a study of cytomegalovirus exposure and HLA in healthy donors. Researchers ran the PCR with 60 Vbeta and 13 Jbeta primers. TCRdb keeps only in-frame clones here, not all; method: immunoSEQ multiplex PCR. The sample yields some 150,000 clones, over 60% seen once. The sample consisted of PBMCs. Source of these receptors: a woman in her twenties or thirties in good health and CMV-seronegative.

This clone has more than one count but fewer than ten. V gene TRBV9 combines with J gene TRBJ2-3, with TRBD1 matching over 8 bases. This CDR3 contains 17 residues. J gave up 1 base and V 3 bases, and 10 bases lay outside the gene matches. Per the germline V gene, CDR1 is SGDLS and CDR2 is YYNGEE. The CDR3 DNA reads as TGTGCCAGCAGCGCGACGCGACAGGGGTTCGGCACAGATACGCAGTATTTT. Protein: CASSATRQGFGTDTQYF.

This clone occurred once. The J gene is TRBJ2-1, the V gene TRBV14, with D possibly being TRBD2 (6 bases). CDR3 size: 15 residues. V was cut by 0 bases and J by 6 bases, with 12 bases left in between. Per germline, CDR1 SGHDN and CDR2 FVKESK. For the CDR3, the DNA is TGTGCCAGCAGCCAAGAGGCGGGACTCGTCAATGAGCAGTTCTTC. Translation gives CASSQEAGLVNEQFF. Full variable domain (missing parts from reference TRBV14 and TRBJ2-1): EAGVTQFPSHSVIEKGQTVTLRCDPISGHDNLYWYRRVMGKEIKFLLHFVKESKQDESGMPNNRFLAERTGGTYSTLKVQPAELEDSGVYFCASSQEAGLVNEQFFGPGTRLTVL.

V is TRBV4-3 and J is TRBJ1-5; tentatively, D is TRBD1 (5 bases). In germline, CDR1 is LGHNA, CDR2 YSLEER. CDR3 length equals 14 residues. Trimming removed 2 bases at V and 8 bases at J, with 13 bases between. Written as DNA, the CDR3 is TGCGCCAGCAGCCAACAACTGGGGCAGGAGCCCCAGCATTTT. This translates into CASSQQLGQEPQHF.

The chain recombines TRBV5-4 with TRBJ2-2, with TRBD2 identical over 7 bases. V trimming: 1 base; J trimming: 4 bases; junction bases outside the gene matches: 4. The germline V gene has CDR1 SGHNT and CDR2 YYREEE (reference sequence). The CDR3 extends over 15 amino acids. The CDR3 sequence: CASSLKRGGTGELFF. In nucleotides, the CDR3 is TGTGCCAGCAGCTTGAAGCGGGGTGGCACCGGGGAGCTGTTTTTT.

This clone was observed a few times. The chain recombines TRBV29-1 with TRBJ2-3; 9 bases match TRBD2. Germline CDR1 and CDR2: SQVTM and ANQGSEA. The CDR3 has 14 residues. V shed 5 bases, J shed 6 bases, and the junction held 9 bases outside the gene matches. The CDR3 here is CSVKWIAGDDTQYF. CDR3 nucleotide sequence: TGCAGCGTTAAGTGGATAGCGGGAGACGATACGCAGTATTTT.

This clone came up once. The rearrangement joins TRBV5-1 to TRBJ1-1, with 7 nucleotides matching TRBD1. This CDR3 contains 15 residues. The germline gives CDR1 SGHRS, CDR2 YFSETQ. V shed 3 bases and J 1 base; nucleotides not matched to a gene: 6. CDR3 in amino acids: CASSSAGTENTEAFF. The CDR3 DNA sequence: TGCGCCAGCAGCTCGGCAGGGACAGAGAACACTGAAGCTTTCTTT.

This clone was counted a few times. CDR3 region: CASSLNQGGITNQPQHF. The CDR3 DNA reads TGTGCCAGCAGCTTAAATCAGGGAGGAATAACCAATCAGCCCCAGCATTTT. The chain recombines TRBV7-9 with TRBJ1-5; a possible D gene is TRBD1 (5 bases). Germline lookup yields CDR1 SEHNR and CDR2 FQNEAQ (reference sequence). This CDR3 contains 17 residues. V was trimmed by 2 bases and J by 3 bases, leaving 17 bases between them. Together with reference TRBV7-9 and TRBJ1-5, the CDR3 gives the full variable domain: DTGVSQNPRHKITKRGQNVTFRCDPISEHNRLYWYRQTLGQGPEFLTYFQNEAQLEKSRLLSDRFSAERPKGSFSTLEIQRTEQGDSAMYLCASSLNQGGITNQPQHFGDGTRLSIL.

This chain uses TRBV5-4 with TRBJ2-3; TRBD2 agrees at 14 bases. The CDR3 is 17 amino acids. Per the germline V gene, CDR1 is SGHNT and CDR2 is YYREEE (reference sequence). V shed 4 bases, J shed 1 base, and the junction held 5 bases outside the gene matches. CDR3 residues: CASSTRLAGGRTDTQYF. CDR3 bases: TGTGCCAGCAGCACCCGACTAGCGGGAGGGCGCACAGATACGCAGTATTTT.

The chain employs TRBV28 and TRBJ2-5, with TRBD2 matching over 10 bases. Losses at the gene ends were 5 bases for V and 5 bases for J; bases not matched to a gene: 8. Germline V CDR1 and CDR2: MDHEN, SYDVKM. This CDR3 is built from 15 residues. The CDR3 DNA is TGTGCCAGCAGTCCAAGAGCGGGAGGGCTGGAGACCCAGTACTTC. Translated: CASSPRAGGLETQYF.

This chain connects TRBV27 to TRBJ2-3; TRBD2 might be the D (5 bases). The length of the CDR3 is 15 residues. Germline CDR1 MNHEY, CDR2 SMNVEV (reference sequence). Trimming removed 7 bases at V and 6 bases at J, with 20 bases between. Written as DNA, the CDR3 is TGTGCCAGCACTCCCGGCGGCAGGCGAGGGGATACGCAGTATTTT. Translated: CASTPGGRRGDTQYF.

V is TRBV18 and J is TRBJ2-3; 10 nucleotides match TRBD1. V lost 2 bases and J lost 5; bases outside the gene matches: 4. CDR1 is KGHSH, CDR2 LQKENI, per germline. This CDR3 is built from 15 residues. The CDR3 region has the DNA TGTGCCAGCTCACCAGGGACAGGGGTCGGAGATACGCAGTATTTT. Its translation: CASSPGTGVGDTQYF.

The CDR3 spells CASSLVSAPNEQFF. CDR3 nucleotide sequence: TGTGCCAGCAGCTTAGTCAGCGCACCCAATGAGCAGTTCTTC. J is TRBJ2-1 and V is TRBV7-2; D gene ambiguous. Trimming took off 1 base at V and 6 bases at J, with 10 bases between the two ends. The CDR3 loop spans 14 amino acids. The germline CDR1 and CDR2 sequences are SGHTA and FQGNSA.

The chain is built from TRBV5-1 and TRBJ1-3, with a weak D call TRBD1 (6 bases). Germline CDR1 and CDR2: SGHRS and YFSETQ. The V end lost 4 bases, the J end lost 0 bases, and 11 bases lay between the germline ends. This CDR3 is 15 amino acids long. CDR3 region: CASSKGDISGNTIYF. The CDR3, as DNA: TGCGCCAGCAGCAAAGGGGACATCTCTGGAAACACCATATATTTT.

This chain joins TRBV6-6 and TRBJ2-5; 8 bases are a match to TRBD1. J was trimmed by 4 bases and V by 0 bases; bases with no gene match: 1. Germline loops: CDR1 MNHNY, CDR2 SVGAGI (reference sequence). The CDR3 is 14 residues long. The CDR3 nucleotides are TGTGCCAGCAGTTACTCTGGACAGGGAGAGACCCAGTACTTC. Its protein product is CASSYSGQGETQYF.

This CDR3 reads CASSPSTSGDYEQYF. The DNA of the CDR3 is TGTGCCAGCAGCCCGTCGACTAGCGGGGACTACGAGCAGTACTTC. The chain is built from TRBV4-2 and TRBJ2-7; 11 nucleotides agree with TRBD2. Germline V gene lookup returns CDR1 LGHNA and CDR2 YNFKEQ. This CDR3 contains 15 residues. Unmatched junction bases numbered 5, after V lost 4 bases and J lost 3 bases.

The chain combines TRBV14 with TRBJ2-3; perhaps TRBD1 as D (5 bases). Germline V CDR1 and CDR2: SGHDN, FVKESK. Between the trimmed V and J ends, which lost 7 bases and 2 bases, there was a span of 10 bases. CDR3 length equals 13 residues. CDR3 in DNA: TGTGCCAGCAACGGACACCTCACAGATACGCAGTATTTT. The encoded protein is CASNGHLTDTQYF.

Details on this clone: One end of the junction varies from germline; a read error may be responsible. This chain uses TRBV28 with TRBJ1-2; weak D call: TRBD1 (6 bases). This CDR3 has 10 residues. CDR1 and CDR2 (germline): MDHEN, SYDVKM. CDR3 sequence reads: CASRGNGYPF. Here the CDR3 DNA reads TGTGCCAGTAGGGGGAATGGCTACCCCTTC.

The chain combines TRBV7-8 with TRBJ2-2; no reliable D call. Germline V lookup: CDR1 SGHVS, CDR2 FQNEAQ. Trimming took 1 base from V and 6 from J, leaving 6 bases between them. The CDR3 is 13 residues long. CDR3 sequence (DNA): TGTGCCAGCAGCTTAGTCCGGTCCGGGGAGCTGTTTTTT. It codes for CASSLVRSGELFF.

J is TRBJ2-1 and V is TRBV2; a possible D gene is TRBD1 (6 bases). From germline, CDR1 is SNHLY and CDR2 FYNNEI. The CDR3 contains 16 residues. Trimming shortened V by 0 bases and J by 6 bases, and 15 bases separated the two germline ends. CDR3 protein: CASSEARGIGGNEQFF. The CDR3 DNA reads TGTGCCAGCAGTGAAGCTAGGGGGATTGGGGGCAATGAGCAGTTCTTC.

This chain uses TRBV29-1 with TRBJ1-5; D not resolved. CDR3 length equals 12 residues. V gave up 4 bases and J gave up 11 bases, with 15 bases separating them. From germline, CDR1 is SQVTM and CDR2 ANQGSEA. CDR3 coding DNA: TGCAGCGTTGGCCCCTCGGTCGGAGCCCAGCATTTT. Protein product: CSVGPSVGAQHF.

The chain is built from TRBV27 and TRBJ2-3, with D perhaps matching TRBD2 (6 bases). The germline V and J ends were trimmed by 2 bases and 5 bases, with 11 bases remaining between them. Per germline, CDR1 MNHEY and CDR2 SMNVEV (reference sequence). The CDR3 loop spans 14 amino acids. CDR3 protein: CASSLGQEGDTQYF. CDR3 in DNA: TGTGCCAGCAGTTTAGGGCAGGAGGGAGATACGCAGTATTTT.

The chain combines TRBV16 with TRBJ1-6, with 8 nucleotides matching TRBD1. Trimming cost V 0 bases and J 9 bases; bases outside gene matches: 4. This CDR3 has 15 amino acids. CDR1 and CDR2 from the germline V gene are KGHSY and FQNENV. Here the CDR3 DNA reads TGTGCCAGCAGCCAATCGGACAGGGATTCTTCACCCCTCCACTTT. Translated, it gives CASSQSDRDSSPLHF.

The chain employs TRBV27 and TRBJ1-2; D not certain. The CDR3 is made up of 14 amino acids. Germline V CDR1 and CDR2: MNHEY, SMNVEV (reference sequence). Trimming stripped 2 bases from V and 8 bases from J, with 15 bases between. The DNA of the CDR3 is TGTGCCAGCAGTTTAGGAGGAATAGCGGGCGGCTACACCTTC. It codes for CASSLGGIAGGYTF.

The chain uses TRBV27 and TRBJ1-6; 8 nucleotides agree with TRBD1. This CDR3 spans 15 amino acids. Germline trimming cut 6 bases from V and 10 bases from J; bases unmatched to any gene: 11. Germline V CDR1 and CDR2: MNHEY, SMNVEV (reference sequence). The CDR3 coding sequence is TGTGCCAGCAGCCAAAACAGGGGGACGGGGTCACCCCTCCACTTT. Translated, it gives CASSQNRGTGSPLHF.